These 23 T cell receptor beta chains came from one sample sequenced in a study of CD8+ T cells in alopecia areata. Reverse transcribed after extraction, RNA yielded cDNA as the sequencing template. Repertoires were generated with immunoSEQ multiplex PCR, while TCRdb's copy carries only in-frame clones and drops some. The sample lists about 180,000 clones, roughly 50% occurring once. The treatment is: oral pan-JAK inhibitor, 5-10 mg twice daily. Sample: CD4+ T cells sorted from blood, taken around week 55, from a patient treated with tofacitinib. The receptors were gathered from a human donor with alopecia areata.

This clone was seen once. In DNA, the CDR3 is TGCGCCAGCAGCCGGGGGGGGCAGGAAGCTAACTATGGCTACACCTTC. Its translation is CASSRGGQEANYGYTF. This chain uses TRBV4-1 with TRBJ1-2; the D gene is possibly TRBD1 (6 bases). V was pared by 4 bases and J by 0 bases, with 15 bases between. The CDR3 sequence is 16 residues long. CDR1 MGHRA and CDR2 YSYEKL come from the germline V gene.

The chain employs TRBV29-1 and TRBJ2-1; 8 bases are a match to TRBD2. The CDR3 totals 15 residues. CDR1 and CDR2 (germline): SQVTM, ANQGSEA. Unmatched junction bases numbered 5, after V lost 0 bases and J lost 4 bases. CDR3 sequence: CSVEDLLAVYNEQFF. The CDR3 DNA follows: TGCAGCGTTGAAGATTTACTAGCGGTGTACAATGAGCAGTTCTTC.

This clone was observed at least ten times. This chain joins TRBV4-1 and TRBJ2-7; D may be TRBD1 (7 bases). Trimming shortened V by 5 bases and J by 3 bases, and 14 bases separated the two germline ends. CDR3 size: 14 residues. The germline V gene encodes CDR1 MGHRA and CDR2 YSYEKL. DNA for the CDR3: TGCGCCAGCAGCTCCAGACAGGGAGGCTACGAGCAGTACTTC. Translation gives CASSSRQGGYEQYF.

The chain is built from TRBV29-1 and TRBJ2-7; the D is unclear. V was clipped by 0 bases and J by 2 bases, with 17 bases between them. This CDR3 is 16 amino acids long. Per germline, CDR1 SQVTM and CDR2 ANQGSEA. The CDR3 is CSVEDSPNWGTYEQYF. DNA of the CDR3: TGCAGCGTTGAAGATAGCCCCAACTGGGGAACCTACGAGCAGTACTTC.

The chain recombines TRBV30 with TRBJ2-3; D not resolved. Per germline, CDR1 GTSNPN and CDR2 SVGIG (reference sequence). V lost 3 bases to trimming and J lost 3 bases, with 7 bases between them. CDR3 length: 12 amino acids. The CDR3 loop reads CAWRLDTDTQYF. CDR3 coding DNA: TGTGCCTGGAGGCTCGATACAGATACGCAGTATTTT.

This chain joins TRBV30 and TRBJ2-3; 9 bases agree with TRBD2. The CDR3 extends over 18 amino acids. From germline, CDR1 is GTSNPN and CDR2 SVGIG (reference sequence). The ends lost 5 bases at V and 0 bases at J; junction bases unmatched: 15. The CDR3 DNA sequence: TGTGCCTGGGGACCCCAGTGGGGTAGCGGGAGAAGCACAGATACGCAGTATTTT. This codes for CAWGPQWGSGRSTDTQYF. Complete variable domain (other parts from reference TRBV30 and TRBJ2-3): SQTIHQWPATLVQPVGSPLSLECTVEGTSNPNLYWYRQAAGRGLQLLFYSVGIGQISSEVPQNLSASRPQDRQFILSSKKLLLSDSGFYLCAWGPQWGSGRSTDTQYFGPGTRLTVL.

A remark on this clone: The sample contains more than one DNA sequence encoding this CDR3. The DNA for the CDR3 is TGTGCCTGGAGTGTCCTGGAGACCCAGTACTTC. It is translated as CAWSVLETQYF. The V and J genes are TRBV30 and TRBJ2-5; D remains ambiguous. V lost 0 bases to trimming and J lost 5 bases, with 4 bases between them. This CDR3 is built from 11 residues. Germline V gene sequence: CDR1 GTSNPN, CDR2 SVGIG (reference sequence).

The CDR3 DNA reads TGCAGCGTAAGCGGGGGGCCCTACGAGCAGTACTTC. It is translated as CSVSGGPYEQYF. This chain joins TRBV29-1 and TRBJ2-7, with TRBD2 matching 9 bases. Germline V CDR1 and CDR2: SQVTM, ANQGSEA. The CDR3 has 12 amino acids. The V gene end was trimmed by 6 bases and the J gene end by 2 bases; junction bases not matched to a gene: 2.

The chain couples TRBV5-1 to TRBJ2-3, with 8 bases fitting TRBD1. V lost 4 bases, J lost 2 bases, and 12 bases stayed unmatched. Per germline, CDR1 SGHRS and CDR2 YFSETQ. The CDR3 length is 17 residues. This chain's CDR3 is CASSPIPGTGTTDTQYF. CDR3 sequence (DNA): TGCGCCAGCAGCCCGATTCCCGGGACAGGTACCACAGATACGCAGTATTTT.

The V call is TRBV23-1, the J call TRBJ2-7; the D is unclear. TRBV23-1 is classed as an ORF, of uncertain function. The CDR3 is 11 amino acids. The germline V and J ends were trimmed by 9 bases and 6 bases, with 12 bases remaining between them. CDR3 amino acids: CARLSSVEQYF. CDR3 DNA: TGCGCCAGGCTGAGTAGTGTCGAGCAGTACTTC.

The genes are TRBV7-7 and TRBJ2-5; the D gene is possibly TRBD1 (6 bases). CDR1 and CDR2 (germline): SSHAT, FNYEAQ (reference sequence). The CDR3 totals 14 residues. The ends were cut back, 5 bases at V and 4 bases at J, with 14 bases in the middle. CDR3: CASSTRTASETQYF. DNA for the CDR3: TGTGCCAGCAGCACCCGGACAGCTTCAGAGACCCAGTACTTC.

CDR3 protein: CATGRTGQSTDTQYF. Here the CDR3 DNA reads TGTGCCACCGGGAGGACAGGGCAAAGCACAGATACGCAGTATTTT. J is TRBJ2-3 and V is TRBV15, with 8 positions matching TRBD1. The trim removed 8 bases at V and 0 bases at J, leaving 7 bases unmatched. Germline lookup yields CDR1 LNHNV and CDR2 YYDKDF (reference sequence). The CDR3 has 15 residues.

The CDR3 sequence: CASSLMEQGAGNTIYF. CDR3 coding DNA: TGCGCCAGCAGCTTGATGGAACAGGGGGCTGGAAACACCATATATTTT. V usage is TRBV5-1 and J usage is TRBJ1-3; TRBD1 aligns across 8 bases. Germline CDR1 and CDR2: SGHRS and YFSETQ. V lost 1 base to trimming and J lost 2 bases; unmatched junction nucleotides: 5. The CDR3 extends over 16 amino acids. Variable domain in full (rest from reference TRBV5-1 and TRBJ1-3): KAGVTQTPRYLIKTRGQQVTLSCSPISGHRSVSWYQQTPGQGLQFLFEYFSETQRNKGNFPGRFSGRQFSNSRSEMNVSTLELGDSALYLCASSLMEQGAGNTIYFGEGSWLTVV.

This chain uses TRBV30 with TRBJ2-5, with D perhaps given as TRBD1 or TRBD2 (6 bases each). The CDR3 extends over 16 amino acids. V was clipped by 0 bases and J by 4 bases, with 18 bases between them. Germline CDR1 reads GTSNPN; CDR2 reads SVGIG (reference sequence). The CDR3, as DNA: TGTGCCTGGAGTGTAGGAATTCGGGGGCGCATAGAGACCCAGTACTTC. The encoded protein is CAWSVGIRGRIETQYF.

The chain carries TRBV4-1 and TRBJ2-7, with TRBD2 identical over 11 bases. Germline lookup yields CDR1 MGHRA and CDR2 YSYEKL. The CDR3 is made up of 14 amino acids. Losses at the gene ends were 4 bases for V and 2 bases for J; bases not matched to a gene: 1. The chain's CDR3 is CASSLGLAAYEQYF. CDR3 sequence (DNA): TGCGCCAGCAGCCTGGGACTAGCGGCCTACGAGCAGTACTTC.

This chain connects TRBV30 to TRBJ1-6; D is perhaps TRBD1 (6 bases). CDR1 and CDR2 (germline): GTSNPN, SVGIG (reference sequence). The CDR3 has 18 amino acids. V was clipped by 3 bases and J by 0 bases, with 18 bases between them. DNA for the CDR3: TGTGCCTGGAGGGAACGACAGGCTCCAAGCTCCTATAATTCACCCCTCCACTTT. Its translation: CAWRERQAPSSYNSPLHF.

The chain carries TRBV7-9 and TRBJ1-5; unclear D gene. The CDR3 contains 16 residues. V lost 7 bases and J lost 5, with 21 bases in between. Germline CDR1 SEHNR, CDR2 FQNEAQ (reference sequence). The CDR3 coding sequence is TGTGCCAGCATTCCACGTAGAGCCTTCCAAGATCAGCCCCAGCATTTT. Translation gives CASIPRRAFQDQPQHF.

The chain recombines TRBV6-4 with TRBJ2-5, with 8 bases fitting TRBD2. The CDR3 is 16 amino acids. Germline V gives CDR1 MRHNA, CDR2 SNTAGT. With V trimmed by 4 bases and J by 2 bases, 9 bases remained unmatched. CDR3 coding DNA: TGTGCCAGCAGTGTCCCTCGGGGGGGAAAACAAGAGACCCAGTACTTC. Translated, it gives CASSVPRGGKQETQYF.

J is TRBJ1-1 and V is TRBV2, with TRBD1 identical over 10 bases. The CDR3 is 11 amino acids. V trimming: 2 bases; J trimming: 14 bases; junction bases outside the gene matches: 2. Germline assignment: CDR1 SNHLY and CDR2 FYNNEI. CDR3 amino acids: CASSEWDRGFF. In nucleotides, the CDR3 is TGTGCCAGCAGTGAATGGGACAGGGGCTTCTTT.

The gene calls are TRBV29-1 and TRBJ1-5, with D perhaps TRBD1 (6 bases). The CDR3 covers 14 residues. Trimming stripped 6 bases from V and 1 base from J, with 13 bases between. CDR1 and CDR2 (germline): SQVTM, ANQGSEA. CDR3 nucleotide sequence: TGCAGCGTCCTGACAGGATCAAGCAATCAGCCCCAGCATTTT. This codes for CSVLTGSSNQPQHF.

This clone was detected only a few times. The V call is TRBV4-2, the J call TRBJ2-7; D ambiguous. The ends were cut back, 1 base at V and 2 bases at J, with 9 bases in the middle. Germline CDR1 is LGHNA and CDR2 is YNFKEQ. This CDR3 contains 14 residues. CDR3 sequence reads: CASSQGFVTYEQYF. CDR3 bases: TGTGCCAGCAGCCAAGGGTTTGTTACCTACGAGCAGTACTTC.

Here the CDR3 reads CATSPSLDIQYF. CDR3 in DNA: TGTGCCACCTCCCCGTCCCTAGACATTCAGTACTTC. The chain is built from TRBV6-1 and TRBJ2-4; D is uncertain. The length of the CDR3 is 12 residues. V was clipped by 10 bases and J by 8 bases, with 15 bases between them. In germline, CDR1 is MNHNS, CDR2 SASEGT.

This clone turned up a few times. The chain recombines TRBV6-5 with TRBJ2-7; a weak D match, TRBD2 (5 bases). The CDR3 spans 15 residues. V was clipped by 7 bases and J by 6 bases, with 22 bases between them. Germline V gene lookup returns CDR1 MNHEY and CDR2 SVGAGI. DNA of the CDR3: TGTGCCAGCACCAAGCGAGGGCGCCGAGGGCGCGAGCAGTACTTC. Its protein product is CASTKRGRRGREQYF.